This TCR beta chain was found in a study of blood T cell repertoires in COVID-19. Deletions cut 8 bases from V and 6 bases from J, with 16 bases between. Germline V gene lookup returns CDR1 MDHEN and CDR2 SYDVKM. The length of the CDR3 is 13 residues. Only in-frame clones appear in the TCRdb table, and some are missing; sequencing was by immunoSEQ multiplex PCR. The repertoire holds approximately 89,000 clones, over 80% seen once, with about 11% in the top ten. The V call is TRBV28, the J call TRBJ1-2; D might be TRBD1 (6 bases). Sequencing was carried out using peripheral blood. The origin of this receptor is a woman aged 70-85 years with active or convalescent COVID-19. The CDR3 reads CASGPGHQNGYTF. The CDR3 nucleotides are TGTGCCAGCGGACCGGGACACCAGAATGGCTACACCTTC.